This TCR beta chain was sequenced in a study of T cell repertoires in cytomegalovirus infection (dated by TCRdb to about 2019). Turning to the overall study: Alongside well-studied HLA-B-restricted epitopes, the peptide stimulations were aimed at recently identified HLA-C-restricted CMV epitopes, whose presentation resists viral immunomodulation. Donor HLA type was relevant to the analysis, as public TCR beta signatures indicated carriage of CMV infection together with the matching HLA type.

Regarding this clonotype: What antigen it recognizes has not been identified. Per-nucleotide qualities are absent, and no much larger clonotype sits a single base away.

What the study reported, not specific to this receptor: Cumulative frequency of public TCR beta family members discriminated carriers of CMV infection plus the relevant HLA type in this cohort and an independent 352-donor cohort. The ex vivo response was dominated by HLA-C-restricted CMV-specific TCR beta clonotypes, which also provided the single most frequent clonotype in two of eight donors.

The sample was run on an Illumina HiSeq 1500. TCRdb redid the processing of the public reads, applying fastp at Q25 and MiXCR, and retained in-frame beta chains. Every distinct CDR3 protein forms one entry, paired with its most common genes and DNA. A total of approximately 600,000 distinct CDR3 sequences appear in this sample, about 40% of them only once. The ten largest account for 48% of the sample. The treatment or condition label here, explained by the study, means: in vitro stimulation with specific CMV peptide epitopes to enrich CMV-specific T cells. The starting material was cultured PBMCs, obtained from culture after CMV antigen stimulation. The source is a human donor in good health (CMV status not recorded). Some clones in this sample may be carry-over from other donors' samples.

The CDR3 has the sequence CASSWGQPPEAFF. The sequence in DNA is TGTGCCAGCAGCTGGGGACAGCCGCCTGAAGCTTTCTTT. This sequence uses TRBV7-2 and TRBJ1-1, with TRBD1 identical over 7 junction bases. The germline V end is reduced by 4 bases and the J end by 6 bases; junction bases left unmatched: 5. The germline V gene gives CDR1 as SGHTA and CDR2 as FQGNSA. The CDR3 contains 13 residues, cysteine and phenylalanine counted. The read is trimmed to its CDR3 DNA, 39 bases read in frame from base 1.